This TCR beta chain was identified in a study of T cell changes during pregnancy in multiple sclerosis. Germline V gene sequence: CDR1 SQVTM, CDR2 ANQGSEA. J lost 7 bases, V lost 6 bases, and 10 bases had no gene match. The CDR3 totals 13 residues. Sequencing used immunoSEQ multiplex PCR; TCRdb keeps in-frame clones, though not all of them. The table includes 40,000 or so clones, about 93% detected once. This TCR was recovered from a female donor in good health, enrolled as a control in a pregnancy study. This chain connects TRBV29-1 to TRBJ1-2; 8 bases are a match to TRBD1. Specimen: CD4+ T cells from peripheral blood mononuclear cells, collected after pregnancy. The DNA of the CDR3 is TGCAGCGTACCGGACAGGGTAATGGTTGGCTACACCTTC. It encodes CSVPDRVMVGYTF.